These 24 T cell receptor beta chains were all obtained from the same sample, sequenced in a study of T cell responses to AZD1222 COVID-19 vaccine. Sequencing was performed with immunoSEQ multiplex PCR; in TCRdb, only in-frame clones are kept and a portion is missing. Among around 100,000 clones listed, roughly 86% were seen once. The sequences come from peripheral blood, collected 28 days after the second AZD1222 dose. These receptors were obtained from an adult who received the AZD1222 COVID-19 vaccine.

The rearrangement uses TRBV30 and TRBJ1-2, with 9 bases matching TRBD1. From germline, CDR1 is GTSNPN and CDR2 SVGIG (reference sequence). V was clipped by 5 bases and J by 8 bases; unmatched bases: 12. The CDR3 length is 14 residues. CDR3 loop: CAWLDYRGLRGYTF. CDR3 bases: TGTGCCTGGCTCGACTACAGGGGGCTGAGAGGCTACACCTTC.

The CDR3 sequence: CASSLDRGNQPQHF. CDR3 nucleotides: TGCGCCAGCAGCCTCGACAGGGGGAATCAGCCCCAGCATTTT. This chain connects TRBV23-1 to TRBJ1-5; 9 nucleotides line up with TRBD1. TRBV23-1 is labeled an ORF, and its function is uncertain. Unmatched junction bases numbered 4, after V lost 6 bases and J lost 4 bases. CDR3 length: 14 residues.

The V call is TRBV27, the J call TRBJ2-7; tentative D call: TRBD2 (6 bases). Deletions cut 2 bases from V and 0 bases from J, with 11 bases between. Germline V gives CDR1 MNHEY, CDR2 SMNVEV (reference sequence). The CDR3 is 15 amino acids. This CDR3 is CASSLRGSSSYEQYF. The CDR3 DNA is TGTGCCAGCAGTTTACGGGGGTCCTCCTCCTACGAGCAGTACTTC.

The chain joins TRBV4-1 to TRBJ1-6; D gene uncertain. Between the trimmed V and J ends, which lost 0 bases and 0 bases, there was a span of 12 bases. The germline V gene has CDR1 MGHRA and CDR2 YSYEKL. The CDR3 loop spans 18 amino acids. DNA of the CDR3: TGCGCCAGCAGCCAAGATAACGTGATTAGCTCCTATAATTCACCCCTCCACTTT. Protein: CASSQDNVISSYNSPLHF.

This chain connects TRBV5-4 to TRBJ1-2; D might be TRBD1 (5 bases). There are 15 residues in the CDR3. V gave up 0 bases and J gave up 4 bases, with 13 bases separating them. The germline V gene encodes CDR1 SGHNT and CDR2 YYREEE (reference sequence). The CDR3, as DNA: TGTGCCAGCAGCTTGGTGACCCCGGGGGGCTATGGCTACACCTTC. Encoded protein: CASSLVTPGGYGYTF.

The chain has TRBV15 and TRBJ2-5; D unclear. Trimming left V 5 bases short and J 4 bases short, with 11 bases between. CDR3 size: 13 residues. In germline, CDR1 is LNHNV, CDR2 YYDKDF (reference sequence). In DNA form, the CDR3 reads TGTGCCACCAGCTCCCGACCGATAGAGACCCAGTACTTC. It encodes CATSSRPIETQYF.

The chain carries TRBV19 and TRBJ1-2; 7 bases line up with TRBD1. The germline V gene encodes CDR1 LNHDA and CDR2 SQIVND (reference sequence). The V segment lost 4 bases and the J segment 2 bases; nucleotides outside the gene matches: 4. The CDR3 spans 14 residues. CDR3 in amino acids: CASSNQGVNYGYTF. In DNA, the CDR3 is TGTGCCAGTAGTAATCAGGGGGTGAACTATGGCTACACCTTC.

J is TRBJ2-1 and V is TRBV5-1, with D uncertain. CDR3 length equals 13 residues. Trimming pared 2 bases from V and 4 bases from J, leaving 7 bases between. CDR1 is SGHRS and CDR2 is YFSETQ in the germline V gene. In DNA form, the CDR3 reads TGCGCCAGCAGCTTAAGTGGGTACAATGAGCAGTTCTTC. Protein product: CASSLSGYNEQFF. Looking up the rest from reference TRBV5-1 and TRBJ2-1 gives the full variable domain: KAGVTQTPRYLIKTRGQQVTLSCSPISGHRSVSWYQQTPGQGLQFLFEYFSETQRNKGNFPGRFSGRQFSNSRSEMNVSTLELGDSALYLCASSLSGYNEQFFGPGTRLTVL.

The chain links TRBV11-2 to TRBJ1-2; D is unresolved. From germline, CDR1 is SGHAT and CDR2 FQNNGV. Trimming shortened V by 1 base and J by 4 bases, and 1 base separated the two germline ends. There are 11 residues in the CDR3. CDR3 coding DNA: TGTGCCAGCAGCTTAGTCTATGGCTACACCTTC. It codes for CASSLVYGYTF.

This CDR3 is CASSLEVGSSPLHF. In DNA form, the CDR3 reads TGTGCCAGCAGCTTGGAGGTAGGGAGTTCACCCCTCCACTTT. The J gene is TRBJ1-6, the V gene TRBV5-6; D unresolved. The V gene's germline CDR1 is SGHDT and CDR2 YYEEEE. Deletions cut 0 bases from V and 9 bases from J, with 10 bases between. The CDR3 has 14 amino acids.

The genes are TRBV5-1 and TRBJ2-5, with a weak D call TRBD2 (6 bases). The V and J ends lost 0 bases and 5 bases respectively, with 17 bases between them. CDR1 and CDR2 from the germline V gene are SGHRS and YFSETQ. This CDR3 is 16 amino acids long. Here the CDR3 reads CASSLDGRGHTETQYF. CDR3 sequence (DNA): TGCGCCAGCAGCTTGGACGGGAGAGGACATACGGAGACCCAGTACTTC.

CDR3 DNA sequence: TGCGCCAGCAGCTTGGCGAGGGCGGGTCGGAACACTGAAGCTTTCTTT. This encodes CASSLARAGRNTEAFF. J is TRBJ1-1 and V is TRBV5-1; D uncertain. The ends were cut back, 0 bases at V and 1 base at J, with 13 bases in the middle. The CDR3 contains 16 residues. Per the germline V gene, CDR1 is SGHRS and CDR2 is YFSETQ.

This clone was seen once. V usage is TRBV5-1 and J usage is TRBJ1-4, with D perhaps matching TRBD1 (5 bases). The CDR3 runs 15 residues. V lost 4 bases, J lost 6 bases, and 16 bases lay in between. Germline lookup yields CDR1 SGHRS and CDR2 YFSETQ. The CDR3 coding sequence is TGCGCCAGCAGCCCGAATCCGGGGGGGGATGAAAAACTGTTTTTT. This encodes CASSPNPGGDEKLFF.

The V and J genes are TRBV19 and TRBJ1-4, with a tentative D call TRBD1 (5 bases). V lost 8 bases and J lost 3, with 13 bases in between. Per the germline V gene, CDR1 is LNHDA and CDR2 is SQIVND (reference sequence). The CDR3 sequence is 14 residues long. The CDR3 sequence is CASQQIGANEKLFF. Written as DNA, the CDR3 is TGTGCCAGTCAGCAGATAGGGGCTAATGAAAAACTGTTTTTT. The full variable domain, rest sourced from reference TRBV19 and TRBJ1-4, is DGGITQSPKYLFRKEGQNVTLSCEQNLNHDAMYWYRQDPGQGLRLIYYSQIVNDFQKGDIAEGYSVSREKKESFPLTVTSAQKNPTAFYLCASQQIGANEKLFFGSGTQLSVL.

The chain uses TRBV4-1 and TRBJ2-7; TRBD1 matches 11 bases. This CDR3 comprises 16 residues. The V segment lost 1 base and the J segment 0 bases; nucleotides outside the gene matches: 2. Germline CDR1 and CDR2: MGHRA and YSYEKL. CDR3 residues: CASSQGDRGYSYEQYF. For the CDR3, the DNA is TGCGCCAGCAGCCAAGGGGACAGGGGGTACTCCTACGAGCAGTACTTC.

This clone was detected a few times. The CDR3 nucleotides are TGTGCCAGCAGTTTAAGCGGGAGGATCTCCTACGAGCAGTACTTC. The encoded protein is CASSLSGRISYEQYF. V usage is TRBV27 and J usage is TRBJ2-7; TRBD2 matches 9 bases. The germline V gene encodes CDR1 MNHEY and CDR2 SMNVEV (reference sequence). With 2 bases clipped from V and 0 bases from J, the junction kept 2 bases outside the gene matches. There are 15 residues in the CDR3.

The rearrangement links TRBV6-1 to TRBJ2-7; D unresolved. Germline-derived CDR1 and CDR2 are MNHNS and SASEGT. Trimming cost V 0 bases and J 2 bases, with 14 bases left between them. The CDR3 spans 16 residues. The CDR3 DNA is TGTGCCAGCAGTGAAGCGCAGTACGGCAAAACCTACGAGCAGTACTTC. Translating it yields CASSEAQYGKTYEQYF.

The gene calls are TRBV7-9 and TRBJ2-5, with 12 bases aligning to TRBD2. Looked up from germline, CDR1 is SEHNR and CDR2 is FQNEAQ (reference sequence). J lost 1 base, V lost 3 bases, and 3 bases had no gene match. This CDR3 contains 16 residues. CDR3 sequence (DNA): TGTGCCAGCAGCTTTCCTAGCGGGAGGGCCCAAGAGACCCAGTACTTC. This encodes CASSFPSGRAQETQYF.

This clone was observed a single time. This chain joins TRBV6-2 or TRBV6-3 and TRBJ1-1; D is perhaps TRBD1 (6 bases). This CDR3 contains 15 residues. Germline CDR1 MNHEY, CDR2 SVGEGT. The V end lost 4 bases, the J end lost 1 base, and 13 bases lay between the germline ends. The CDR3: CASSFPGTTNTEAFF. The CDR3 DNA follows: TGTGCCAGCAGTTTCCCCGGGACAACGAACACTGAAGCTTTCTTT.

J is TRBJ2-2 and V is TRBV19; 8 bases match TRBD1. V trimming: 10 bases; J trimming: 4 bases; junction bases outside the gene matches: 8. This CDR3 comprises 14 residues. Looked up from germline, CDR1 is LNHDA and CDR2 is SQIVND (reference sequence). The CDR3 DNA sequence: TGTGCCACCACGGACAGGGTGGGCACCGGGGAGCTGTTTTTT. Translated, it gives CATTDRVGTGELFF.

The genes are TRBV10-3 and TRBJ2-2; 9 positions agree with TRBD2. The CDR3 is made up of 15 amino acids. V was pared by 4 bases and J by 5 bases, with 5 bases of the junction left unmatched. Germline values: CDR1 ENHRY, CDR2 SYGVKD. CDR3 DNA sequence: TGTGCCATCAGTGCTGAGGGACTAGCTACCGGGGAGCTGTTTTTT. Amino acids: CAISAEGLATGELFF.

CDR3 coding DNA: TGTGCCAGCAGTTACCCCGGGAAGGGAGGTCAGCCCCAGCATTTT. Translating gives CASSYPGKGGQPQHF. The chain recombines TRBV6-5 with TRBJ1-5; D ambiguous. The CDR3 length is 15 residues. Trimming pared 2 bases from V and 6 bases from J, leaving 14 bases between. Germline V gene data show CDR1 as MNHEY and CDR2 as SVGAGI.

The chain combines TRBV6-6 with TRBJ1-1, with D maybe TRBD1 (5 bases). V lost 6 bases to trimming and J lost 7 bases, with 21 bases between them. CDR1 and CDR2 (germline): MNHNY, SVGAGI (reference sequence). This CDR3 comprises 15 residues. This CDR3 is CASRLTGGGRREAFF. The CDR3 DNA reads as TGTGCCAGCAGGCTGACCGGGGGAGGACGACGTGAAGCTTTCTTT.

The CDR3 protein is CASSSYAGGRTDTQYF. The DNA for the CDR3 is TGTGCCAGCAGCTCCTACGCTGGGGGGCGCACAGATACGCAGTATTTT. This chain connects TRBV9 to TRBJ2-3, with D perhaps assigned TRBD1 or TRBD2 (6 bases each). V was clipped by 4 bases and J by 1 base, with 16 bases between them. Germline loops: CDR1 SGDLS, CDR2 YYNGEE. CDR3 size: 16 residues.